These 17 T cell receptor beta chains were all obtained from the same sample, sequenced in a study of T cells after yellow fever vaccination. One entry per CDR3 protein, called by TCRdb with MiXCR from the 5' RACE reads. The sample lists 450,000 to 600,000 distinct CDR3 sequences, about a sixth occurring once. The material sequenced was PBMCs, taken 4 to 6 days after the first yellow fever vaccination. The origin of the receptors is a young man who received the YFV17D yellow fever vaccine.

This clonotype was counted a few times. The chain couples TRBV10-3 to TRBJ1-3, with 9 positions matching TRBD1. CDR1 and CDR2 (germline): ENHRY, SYGVKD. V lost 7 bases to trimming and J lost 0 bases; unmatched junction nucleotides: 7. This CDR3 is built from 16 residues. The chain's CDR3 is CAIIGGQGISGNTIYF. CDR3 nucleotides: TGTGCCATCATTGGGGGACAGGGAATCTCTGGAAACACCATATATTTT.

Notes on this clonotype: Compared with germline, one end of the junction differs, possibly owing to a read error. The genes are TRBV20-1 and TRBJ1-4; D is unresolved. CDR1 is DFQATT and CDR2 is SNEGSKA in the germline V gene (reference sequence). The length of the CDR3 is 16 residues. This CDR3 is CCARDRGGTTNEKLFF. The CDR3 DNA is TGCTGTGCTAGAGATCGGGGAGGGACAACTAATGAAAAACTGTTTTTT.

This clonotype was seen more than once but under ten times. The chain employs TRBV9 and TRBJ2-7; a possible D gene is TRBD1 (6 bases). The CDR3 length is 13 residues. Trimming removed 2 bases at V and 1 base at J, with 7 bases between. The V gene's germline CDR1 is SGDLS and CDR2 YYNGEE. The CDR3 spells CASSVDSSYEQYF. In DNA, the CDR3 is TGTGCCAGCAGCGTGGACAGTTCCTACGAGCAGTACTTC.

Worth noting for this clonotype: A junction end diverges from the germline sequence, so it may reflect a read error. The V gene is TRBV7-2, the J gene TRBJ2-1, with unresolved D. The CDR3 extends over 12 amino acids. Germline V gives CDR1 SGHTA, CDR2 FQGNSA. The CDR3 loop is CASSHLSNEQLF. CDR3 nucleotide sequence: TGTGCCAGCAGCCACTTGAGTAATGAGCAGCTCTTC.

This clonotype appeared a few times. V gene TRBV12-3 or TRBV12-4 combines with J gene TRBJ2-4, with a possible D match to TRBD1 (5 bases). V was clipped by 1 base and J by 15 bases, with 10 bases between them. The CDR3 totals 11 residues. The CDR3 protein is CASSLGRDSYF. The DNA for the CDR3 is TGTGCCAGCAGTTTAGGCAGGGATTCGTACTTC.

V usage is TRBV12-3 or TRBV12-4 and J usage is TRBJ2-1, with TRBD1 matching 8 bases. V lost 3 bases to trimming and J lost 9 bases; unmatched junction nucleotides: 13. The length of the CDR3 is 16 residues. The CDR3 protein is CASSLPLRGRIGEQFF. The CDR3 bases are TGTGCCAGCAGTTTGCCCCTCAGGGGGCGGATAGGTGAGCAGTTCTTC.

The V and J genes are TRBV20-1 and TRBJ2-5; D ambiguous. Germline values: CDR1 DFQATT, CDR2 SNEGSKA (reference sequence). Between the trimmed V and J ends, which lost 0 bases and 4 bases, there was a span of 6 bases. This CDR3 comprises 12 residues. CDR3 loop: CSARDGSETQYF. The CDR3 coding sequence is TGCAGTGCTAGAGACGGGTCAGAGACCCAGTACTTC.

This rearrangement joins TRBV7-8 to TRBJ2-5; no definite D call. V gave up 4 bases and J gave up 4 bases, with 7 bases separating them. Germline CDR1 is SGHVS and CDR2 is FQNEAQ. This CDR3 contains 12 residues. CDR3 sequence reads: CASSSHLETQYF. The CDR3 DNA sequence: TGTGCCAGCAGCTCCCATTTAGAGACCCAGTACTTC.

The chain recombines TRBV28 with TRBJ1-4; possible D gene TRBD1, 6 bases. CDR1 and CDR2 from the germline V gene are MDHEN and SYDVKM. V gave up 8 bases and J gave up 4 bases, with 11 bases separating them. The CDR3 runs to 13 residues. The CDR3 sequence: CASEGEYNEKLFF. As DNA, the CDR3 is TGTGCCAGCGAGGGGGAGTATAATGAAAAACTGTTTTTT.

This clonotype was detected a few times. This sequence joins TRBV12-3 or TRBV12-4 and TRBJ2-5, with TRBD2 identical over 9 bases. The CDR3 loop spans 18 amino acids. V was pared by 4 bases and J by 0 bases, with 12 bases of the junction left unmatched. In DNA form, the CDR3 reads TGTGCCAGCAGTTCCCTTAGGGGGACTAGCCTGTACCAAGAGACCCAGTACTTC. Protein product: CASSSLRGTSLYQETQYF.

This clonotype occurred a few times. V is TRBV7-2 and J is TRBJ2-3; 7 bases fit TRBD2. This CDR3 spans 15 amino acids. Losses at the gene ends were 6 bases for V and 4 bases for J; bases not matched to a gene: 10. CDR1 SGHTA and CDR2 FQGNSA come from the germline V gene. The CDR3 region is CASRETGGWADTQYF. The CDR3 DNA follows: TGTGCCAGCAGAGAGACGGGGGGTTGGGCAGATACGCAGTATTTT.

V gene TRBV30 combines with J gene TRBJ2-1; TRBD2 aligns across 10 bases. Germline values: CDR1 GTSNPN, CDR2 SVGIG (reference sequence). The CDR3 runs 14 residues. The V and J ends lost 4 bases and 4 bases, in that order; junction bases with no gene match: 4. CDR3 DNA sequence: TGTGCCTGGACCCCGACTAGCGGGTACAATGAGCAGTTCTTC. Translated, it gives CAWTPTSGYNEQFF.

V gene TRBV19 combines with J gene TRBJ2-1; TRBD2 matches 11 bases. This CDR3 contains 14 residues. The germline V gene has CDR1 LNHDA and CDR2 SQIVND (reference sequence). The V gene end was trimmed by 6 bases and the J gene end by 4 bases; junction bases not matched to a gene: 2. The CDR3 is CASRVAGGYNEQFF. Here the CDR3 DNA reads TGTGCCAGTAGGGTAGCGGGGGGGTACAATGAGCAGTTCTTC. The variable domain in full, completed from reference TRBV19 and TRBJ2-1, reads DGGITQSPKYLFRKEGQNVTLSCEQNLNHDAMYWYRQDPGQGLRLIYYSQIVNDFQKGDIAEGYSVSREKKESFPLTVTSAQKNPTAFYLCASRVAGGYNEQFFGPGTRLTVL.

The CDR3 DNA reads as TGTGCCAGCAGGCCCCCGGGGTTCTTCTATGGCTACACCTTC. Protein product: CASRPPGFFYGYTF. This chain uses TRBV7-2 with TRBJ1-2; D call uncertain. The CDR3 extends over 14 amino acids. Looked up from germline, CDR1 is SGHTA and CDR2 is FQGNSA. The ends were cut back, 6 bases at V and 4 bases at J, with 15 bases in the middle.

This sequence joins TRBV4-2 and TRBJ2-3; 14 bases agree with TRBD2. The CDR3 has 20 amino acids. Germline values: CDR1 LGHNA, CDR2 YNFKEQ. J was trimmed by 1 base and V by 1 base; bases with no gene match: 10. The CDR3 region is CASSQARTSGGPLGTDTQYF. The CDR3 coding sequence is TGTGCCAGCAGCCAAGCCCGGACTAGCGGGGGGCCATTGGGCACAGATACGCAGTATTTT.

The chain carries TRBV20-1 and TRBJ2-5, with TRBD1 matching 9 bases. CDR1 is DFQATT, CDR2 SNEGSKA, per germline (reference sequence). J was trimmed by 2 bases and V by 7 bases; bases with no gene match: 5. The CDR3 is 13 amino acids. The CDR3 protein is CSGQGGQQETQYF. CDR3 sequence (DNA): TGCAGTGGACAGGGGGGGCAACAAGAGACCCAGTACTTC.

The V gene is TRBV6-5, the J gene TRBJ1-6; TRBD1 is a possible D gene (5 bases). There are 13 residues in the CDR3. The V gene lost 0 bases and the J gene lost 14 bases, with 11 bases spanning the gap. Per the germline V gene, CDR1 is MNHEY and CDR2 is SVGAGI. In DNA form, the CDR3 reads TGTGCCAGCAGTTACTCGGGGGGTGCGGCCCTCCACTTT. Translated, it gives CASSYSGGAALHF.